A single T cell receptor beta chain is shown here with its context. The antigen is not known. MiXCR, run by TCRdb on the reads, gives a single entry per CDR3 protein. The table shows a few hundred thousand distinct CDR3 sequences, with roughly 9.1% occurring only once. The data originate from a study of T cell repertoires in cytomegalovirus infection. Study-level background: CMV infection plus the matching HLA type was flagged by public TCR beta signatures.

Per germline, CDR1 LNHNV and CDR2 YYDKDF (reference sequence). Trimming shortened V by 3 bases and J by 5 bases, and 8 bases separated the two germline ends. This CDR3 contains 12 residues. General study results and limits: CMV carriers having the relevant HLA were flagged by cumulative public TCR beta family frequency.

The V call is TRBV15, the J call TRBJ2-7; D is undetermined. The material sequenced was PBMCs. This TCR derives from a human donor in good health (CMV status not recorded). Some clones in this sample may be carry-over from other donors' samples. CDR3 sequence: CATSRNEDEQYF. The CDR3 DNA follows: TGTGCCACCAGCAGGAATGAGGACGAGCAGTACTTC.